What follows is one T cell receptor beta chain and its context. The source of the sample is a study of blood T cell repertoires in COVID-19. Study information: The study drew acute and convalescent COVID-19 samples from the United States, Italy and Spain. PBMCs, B-cell-depleted T cells, or T cells were the source of the cDNA or gDNA that made up the material.

The CDR3 has 15 residues. CDR1 is MNHNS, CDR2 SASEGT, per germline. With 2 bases removed from V and 6 bases from J, the gap between germline ends came to 16 bases. The study recruited people aged 18 to 89 years across about two dozen US areas. Cohorts were based on clinical histories the participants reported. Produced via immunoSEQ multiplex PCR; TCRdb's table is partial and in-frame only. Of approximately 250,000 clones listed, about 87% are singletons. Sequenced input: PBMCs or T cells enriched from blood (not recorded which). The chain is built from TRBV6-1 and TRBJ1-2, with D tentatively TRBD1 (6 bases). This clonotype originated in a middle-aged woman with acute COVID-19. Here the CDR3 DNA reads TGTGCCAGCAGTGAATTACGGCAGGGGAAAAATGGCTACACCTTC. This gives the protein CASSELRQGKNGYTF.